The TCR beta chain described here comes from a study of T cells in Graves' hyperthyroidism and ophthalmopathy. Amplified regions were TCR beta CDR3 sequences from RNA transcripts. When the TCR CDR3 underwent first-round RT-PCR, the HTBI primer set was used. Each CDR3 protein gets one entry after TCRdb re-called the multiplex PCR reads with MiXCR. Of about 570,000 distinct CDR3 sequences in the sample, 35% to 55% were seen once. This clonotype has at least ten counts. Its specificity is not known. CDR3 length: 12 amino acids. Trimming stripped 0 bases from V and 10 bases from J, with 9 bases between. The germline gives CDR1 MGHRA, CDR2 YSYEKL. Together with thyroid ultrasound, orbital computed tomography, serum thyroxine and TRAb, clinical symptoms were used for diagnoses. Study conclusions and caveats: From stable hyperthyroidism, ophthalmopathy was separated by a 13 V-J model. Blood held most thyroid clonotypes expanded above 0.001 frequency. Progression to ophthalmopathy was predicted a median of about 6.6 months early.

The V and J genes are TRBV4-1 and TRBJ1-1; D not resolved. Specimen: peripheral blood or thyroid tissue (not recorded which). This clonotype originated in an adult woman with Graves' disease, either hyperthyroidism or ophthalmopathy (not recorded which). In nucleotides, the CDR3 is TGCGCCAGCAGCCAAGATATGACGGGAGCTTTCTTT. This sequence encodes CASSQDMTGAFF.